This TCR beta chain was recorded in a study of post-analysis software for immune sequencing data. Carried by the TCR beta cDNA libraries were unique molecular identifiers. TCRdb ran MiXCR on the PCR reads and lists one entry per CDR3 protein. The sample records approximately 770,000 distinct CDR3 sequences, around 46% being singletons. About this clonotype itself: Its antigen is still unknown.

The germline V and J ends were trimmed by 0 bases and 0 bases, with 12 bases remaining between them. CDR3 size: 16 residues. Looked up from germline, CDR1 is SGHRS and CDR2 is YFSETQ. General observations from the study: The study found significantly lower normalized Chao1 diversity in multiple sclerosis patients than in controls. TRBV5-6, TRBV5-1 and TRBV20-1 were among four or five TRBV segments more frequent in patients than controls. The F measure placed samples prepared in the same batch into strongly shared clusters.

This receptor was taken from a girl aged 10-17 years with multiple sclerosis. The chain has TRBV5-1 and TRBJ2-5, with D unresolved. The sample comprised blood. The CDR3: CASSLAVNSNQETQYF. The DNA for the CDR3 is TGCGCCAGCAGCTTGGCCGTCAACTCCAACCAAGAGACCCAGTACTTC.